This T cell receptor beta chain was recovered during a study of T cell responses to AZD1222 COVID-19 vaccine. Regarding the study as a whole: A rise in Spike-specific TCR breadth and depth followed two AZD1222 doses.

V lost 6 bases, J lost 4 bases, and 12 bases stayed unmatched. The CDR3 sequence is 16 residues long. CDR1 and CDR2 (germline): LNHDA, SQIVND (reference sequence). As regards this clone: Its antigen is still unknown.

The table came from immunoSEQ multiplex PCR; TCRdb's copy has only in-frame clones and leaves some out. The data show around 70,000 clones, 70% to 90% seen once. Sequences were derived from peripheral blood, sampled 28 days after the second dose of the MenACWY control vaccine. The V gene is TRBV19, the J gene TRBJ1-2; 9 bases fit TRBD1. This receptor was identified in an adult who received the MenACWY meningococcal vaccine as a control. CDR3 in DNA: TGTGCCAGTAGCCCCGGGACAGGGTCGGTAGGCTATGGCTACACCTTC. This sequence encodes CASSPGTGSVGYGYTF.